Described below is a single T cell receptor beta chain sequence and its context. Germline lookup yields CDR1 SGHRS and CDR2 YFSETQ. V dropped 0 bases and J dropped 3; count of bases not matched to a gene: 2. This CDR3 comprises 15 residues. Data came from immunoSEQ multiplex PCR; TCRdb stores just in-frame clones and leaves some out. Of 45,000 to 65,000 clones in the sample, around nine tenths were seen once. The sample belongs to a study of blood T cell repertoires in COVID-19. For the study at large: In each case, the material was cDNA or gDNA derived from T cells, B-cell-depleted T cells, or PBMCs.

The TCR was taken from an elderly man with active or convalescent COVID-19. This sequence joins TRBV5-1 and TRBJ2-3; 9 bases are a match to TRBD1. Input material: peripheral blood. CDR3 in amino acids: CASSLGDRVTDTQYF. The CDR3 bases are TGCGCCAGCAGCTTGGGGGACAGGGTAACAGATACGCAGTATTTT. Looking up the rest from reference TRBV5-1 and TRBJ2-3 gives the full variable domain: KAGVTQTPRYLIKTRGQQVTLSCSPISGHRSVSWYQQTPGQGLQFLFEYFSETQRNKGNFPGRFSGRQFSNSRSEMNVSTLELGDSALYLCASSLGDRVTDTQYFGPGTRLTVL.